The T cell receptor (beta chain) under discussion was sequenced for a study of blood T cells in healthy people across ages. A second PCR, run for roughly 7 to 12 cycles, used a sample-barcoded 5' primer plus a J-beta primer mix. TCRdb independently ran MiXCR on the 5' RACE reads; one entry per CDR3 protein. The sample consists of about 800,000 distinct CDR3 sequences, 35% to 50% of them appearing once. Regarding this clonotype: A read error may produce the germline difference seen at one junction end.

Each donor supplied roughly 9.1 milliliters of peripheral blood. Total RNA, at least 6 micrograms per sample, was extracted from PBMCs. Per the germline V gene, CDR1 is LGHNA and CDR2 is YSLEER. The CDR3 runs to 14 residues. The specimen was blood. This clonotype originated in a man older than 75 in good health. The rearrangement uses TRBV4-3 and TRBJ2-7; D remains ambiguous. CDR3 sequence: CASSPLVRSCEQYF. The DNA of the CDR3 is TGCGCCAGCAGCCCACTCGTCCGCTCCTGCGAGCAGTACTTC.